This T cell receptor beta chain was found in a study of blood T cells in healthy people across ages. On the study more broadly: For every two T cells, template switching captured about one barcoded beta molecule.

CDR3 length: 14 residues. Germline loops: CDR1 MNHEY, CDR2 SVGAGI. V dropped 4 bases and J dropped 2 bases, with 12 bases sitting between them. With respect to this clonotype: Its target is not known.

Regarding the study as a whole: Diversity estimates from one million T cells were considered underestimates. No one knew whether donors had CMV, which possibly confounded expanded clonotype changes.

Primers used in a second PCR of about 7 to 12 cycles were a sample-barcoded 5' primer and a J-beta primer mix. Template switching added a 12-random-nucleotide identifier to every cDNA molecule. TCRdb passed the 5' RACE reads through MiXCR, listing each CDR3 protein once. The sample holds some 1,800,000 distinct CDR3 sequences, around 40% seen once. The sample was blood. The gene calls are TRBV6-5 and TRBJ2-7, with D possibly matching TRBD1 (6 bases). This TCR derives from a human donor in good health. CDR3: CASSFQQGPYEQYF. In nucleotides, the CDR3 is TGTGCCAGCAGTTTCCAACAGGGCCCCTACGAGCAGTACTTC.